The T cell receptor beta chain under discussion was sequenced for a study of blood T cell repertoires in COVID-19. Overall study: Samples came from the United States, Italy and Spain, spanning acute and convalescent COVID-19. T cells, B-cell-depleted T cells, or PBMCs provided the cDNA or gDNA that served as material.

How the authors handled the data: Using reference gene primer amplification, nucleated cell counts were estimated. Assay used: immunoSEQ multiplex PCR; TCRdb lists only in-frame clones, some missing. The V and J calls and clone size are taken from that table; D and trimming were inferred from the DNA. Among 200,000 to 300,000 clones listed, more than 70% were seen once. The junction had 14 bases not matched to a gene; V was cut back by 10 bases and J by 6 bases. CDR1 is MDHEN and CDR2 is SYDVKM in the germline V gene. The CDR3 is 14 residues long. The genes are TRBV28 and TRBJ1-2; 7 bases fit TRBD1. The origin of this receptor is a man older than 75 with acute or convalescent COVID-19. The sample comprised peripheral blood. In nucleotides, the CDR3 is TGTGCCACCCGTAAGGGGGCAGGGGTTCATGGCTACACCTTC. It yields the protein CATRKGAGVHGYTF.